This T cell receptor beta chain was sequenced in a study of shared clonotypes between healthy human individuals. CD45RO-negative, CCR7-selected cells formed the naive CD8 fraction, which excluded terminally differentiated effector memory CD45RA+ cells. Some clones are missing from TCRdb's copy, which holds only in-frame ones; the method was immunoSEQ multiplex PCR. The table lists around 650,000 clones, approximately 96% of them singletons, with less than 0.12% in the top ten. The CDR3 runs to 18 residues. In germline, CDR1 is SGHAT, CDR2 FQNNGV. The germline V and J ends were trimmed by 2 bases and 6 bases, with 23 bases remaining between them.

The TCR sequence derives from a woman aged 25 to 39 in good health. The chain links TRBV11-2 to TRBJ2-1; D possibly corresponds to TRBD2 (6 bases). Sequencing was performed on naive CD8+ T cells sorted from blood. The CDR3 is CASSLRPIWREGSNEQFF. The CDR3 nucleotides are TGTGCCAGCAGCTTACGGCCCATATGGCGGGAAGGTAGCAATGAGCAGTTCTTC.